This TCR beta chain was sequenced during a study of Graves' ophthalmopathy and Graves' hyperthyroidism. Study as a whole: If no ophthalmopathy appeared within 18 months of follow-up, hyperthyroidism was termed stable. Study findings and constraints: Ophthalmopathy progression was predicted by the model at just over 70% sensitivity and approximately 72% specificity. Blood contained most expanded thyroid clonotypes exceeding 0.001 frequency.

The V end lost 1 base, the J end lost 1 base, and 10 bases lay between the germline ends. Per germline, CDR1 SGHTA and CDR2 FQGNSA. The CDR3 has 15 residues. CDR3 regions of TCR beta were amplified from RNA transcripts. An opening RT-PCR round employed HTBI primers and preceded a second-round multiplex PCR. TCRdb processed the multiplex PCR reads anew with MiXCR; each CDR3 protein has one entry. This sample has around 1,200,000 distinct CDR3 sequences; about two fifths occur once, and the top ten carry 11%. A remark on this clonotype: Its antigen is unidentified.

Sequencing used peripheral blood or thyroid tissue (not recorded which). The receptor was derived from an adult man with Graves' hyperthyroidism. The chain combines TRBV7-2 with TRBJ2-5; D not certain. The CDR3 nucleotides are TGTGCCAGCAGCTTAGGAGCTTCCCCCCAAGAGACCCAGTACTTC. Translating it yields CASSLGASPQETQYF.